This T cell receptor beta chain was sequenced during a study of radiation and T cells in renal cell carcinoma. Some clones are missing from TCRdb's copy, which holds only in-frame ones; the method was immunoSEQ multiplex PCR. The sample holds around 170,000 clones; about 85% are singletons and the top ten take roughly 12%. In the case of this clone: Antigen unknown.

Per germline, CDR1 MNHEY and CDR2 SVGAGI. The CDR3 runs to 14 residues. V lost 0 bases to trimming and J lost 10 bases, with 15 bases between them. General observations from the study: In blood, top tumor clones expanded by 2 weeks, shrinking by 4. No pretreatment tumor biopsies were available for baseline clonotypes.

Time point indicated: blood 4 weeks post-SBRT, at nephrectomy. Documented treatment: 15 Gy SBRT to primary tumor, nephrectomy 4 weeks later. Nephrectomy followed 15 Gy stereotactic body radiation by 4 weeks. After SBRT, blood was collected at 2 and 4 weeks, plus baseline. The receptor comes from a woman between 45 and 60 years old with renal cell carcinoma. The starting material was blood, obtained from a patient whose treatment included radiotherapy and nephrectomy. This chain connects TRBV6-5 to TRBJ1-1, with D maybe TRBD1 (5 bases). Written as DNA, the CDR3 is TGTGCCAGCAGTTACTCGGGGCAGGTTGGTCTAGCTTTCTTT. It encodes CASSYSGQVGLAFF.